This T cell receptor (beta chain) comes out of a study of blood T cell repertoires in COVID-19. Study information: Sites in the United States, Italy and Spain provided acute and convalescent COVID-19 samples. PBMCs, B-cell-depleted T cells, or T cells were the source of the cDNA or gDNA that made up the material.

In the authors' workflow: Cell counts per sample came from amplifying reference gene primers. Measured with immunoSEQ multiplex PCR; TCRdb has only the in-frame clones, and not every one. The V and J calls and the clone size are those of that table, but D and trimming were determined from the DNA. The sample yields about 280,000 clones, roughly 90% seen once. V lost 5 bases and J lost 1; bases outside the gene matches: 0. Germline V gene data show CDR1 as MNHEY and CDR2 as SMNVEV (reference sequence). CDR3 length equals 14 residues. The V gene is TRBV27, the J gene TRBJ1-2; 11 nucleotides match TRBD1. The specimen was peripheral blood. The source of this sequence is a woman in her fifties or sixties who had recovered from COVID-19. The chain's CDR3 is CASSGTGGNYGYTF. CDR3 sequence (DNA): TGTGCCAGCAGTGGGACAGGGGGTAACTATGGCTACACCTTC.